This T cell receptor beta chain was identified during a study of blood T cell repertoires in COVID-19. To note about this clone: It may be a read error: a sequence one base away is much more abundant.

Trimming left V 6 bases short and J 1 base short, with 9 bases between. The germline V gene has CDR1 MNHEY and CDR2 SVGAGI. The CDR3 has 13 amino acids. Assay: immunoSEQ multiplex PCR; the TCRdb copy retains only in-frame clones and omits some. The sample yields under 450,000 clones, approximately 90% seen once. The sequencing sample was made of peripheral blood. V usage is TRBV6-5 and J usage is TRBJ1-1; D is perhaps TRBD1 (5 bases). The receptor was isolated from a woman aged 45 to 65 with COVID-19, enrolled during active disease. The CDR3 reads CASRGRGNTEAFF. CDR3 coding DNA: TGTGCCAGCAGGGGGAGGGGGAACACTGAAGCTTTCTTT.